The present TCR beta chain was sequenced within a study of regulatory T cells in long-lasting Graves disease. Specified time point: persistent/refractory GD, antithyroid drugs over 5 years with positive TRAb. PBMC RNA was the source of the TCR library. The CDR3 length is 17 residues. Germline V CDR1 and CDR2: SGHAT, FQNNGV. Losses at the gene ends were 0 bases for V and 0 bases for J; bases not matched to a gene: 3. Ten or more counts support this clonotype. Building the TCR beta libraries relied on iRepertoire HTBI primers, and CDR3 regions underwent Arm-PCR. TCRdb called the multiplex PCR reads again in MiXCR, with one record for every CDR3 protein. The sample has hundreds of thousands of distinct CDR3 sequences, less than 25% seen once.

This chain connects TRBV11-2 to TRBJ2-4, with 9 bases lining up with TRBD1. The input for sequencing was peripheral blood mononuclear cells (PBMCs), taken when the disease was refractory, from a patient treated with antithyroid drugs. The clonotype was recovered from a female donor with Graves disease. CDR3 sequence (DNA): TGTGCCAGCAGCTTAGAGGACAGGGGAATAGCCAAAAACATTCAGTACTTC. Translating it yields CASSLEDRGIAKNIQYF.